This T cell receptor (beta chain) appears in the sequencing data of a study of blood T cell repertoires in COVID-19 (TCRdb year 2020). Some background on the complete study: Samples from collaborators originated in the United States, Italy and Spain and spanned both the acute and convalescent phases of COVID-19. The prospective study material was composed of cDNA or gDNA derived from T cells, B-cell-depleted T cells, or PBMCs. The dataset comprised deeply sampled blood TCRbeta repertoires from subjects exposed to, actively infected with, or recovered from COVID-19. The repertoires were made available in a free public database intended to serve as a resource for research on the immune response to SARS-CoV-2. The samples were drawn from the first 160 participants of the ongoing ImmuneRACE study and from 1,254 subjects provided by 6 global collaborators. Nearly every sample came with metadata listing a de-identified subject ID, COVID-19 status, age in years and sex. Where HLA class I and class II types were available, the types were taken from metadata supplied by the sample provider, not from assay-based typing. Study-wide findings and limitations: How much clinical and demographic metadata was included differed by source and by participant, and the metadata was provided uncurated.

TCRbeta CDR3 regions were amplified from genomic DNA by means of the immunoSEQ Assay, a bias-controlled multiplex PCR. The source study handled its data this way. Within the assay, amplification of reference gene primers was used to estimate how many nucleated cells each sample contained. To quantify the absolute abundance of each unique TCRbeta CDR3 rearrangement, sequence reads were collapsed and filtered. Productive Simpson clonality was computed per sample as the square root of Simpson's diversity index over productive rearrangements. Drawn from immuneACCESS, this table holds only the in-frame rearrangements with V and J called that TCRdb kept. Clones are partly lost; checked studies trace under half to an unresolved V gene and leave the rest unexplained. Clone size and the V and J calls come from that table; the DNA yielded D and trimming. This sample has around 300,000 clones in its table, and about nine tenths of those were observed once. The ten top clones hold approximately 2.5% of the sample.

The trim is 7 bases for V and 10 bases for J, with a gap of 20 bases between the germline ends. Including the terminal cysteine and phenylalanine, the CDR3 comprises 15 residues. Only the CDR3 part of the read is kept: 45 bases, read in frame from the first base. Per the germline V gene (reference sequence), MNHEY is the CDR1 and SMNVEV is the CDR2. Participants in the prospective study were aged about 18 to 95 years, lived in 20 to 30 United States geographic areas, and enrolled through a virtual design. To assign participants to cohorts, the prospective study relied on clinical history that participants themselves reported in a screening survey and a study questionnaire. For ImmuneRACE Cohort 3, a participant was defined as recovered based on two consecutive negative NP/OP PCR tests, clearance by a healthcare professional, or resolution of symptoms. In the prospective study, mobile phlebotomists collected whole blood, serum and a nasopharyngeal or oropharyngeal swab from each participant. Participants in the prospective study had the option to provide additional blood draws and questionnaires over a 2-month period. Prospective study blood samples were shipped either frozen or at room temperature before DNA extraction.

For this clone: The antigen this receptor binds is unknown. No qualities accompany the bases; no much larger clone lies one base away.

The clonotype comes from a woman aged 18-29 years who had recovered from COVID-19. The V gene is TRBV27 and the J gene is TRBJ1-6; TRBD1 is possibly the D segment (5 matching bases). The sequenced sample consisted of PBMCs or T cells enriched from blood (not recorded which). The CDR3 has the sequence CASIAGDGEGSPLHF. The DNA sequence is TGTGCCAGCATCGCTGGGGACGGGGAGGGGTCACCCCTCCACTTT.